This TCR beta chain was observed in a study of OX40 agonist ivuxolimab in advanced cancers. The V end was cut by 0 bases, the J end by 0 bases, with 8 bases between. The CDR3 loop spans 16 amino acids. Germline V gene sequence: CDR1 MNHNY, CDR2 SVGAGI (reference sequence). Assay: immunoSEQ multiplex PCR; the TCRdb copy retains only in-frame clones and omits some. The data show fewer than 30,000 clones, 85% seen once. Sequenced here: CD4+ or CD8+ T cells sorted from blood, sampled in a trial of the OX40 agonist ivuxolimab. The receptor was derived from an adult with an advanced solid tumor such as melanoma, head and neck, liver or kidney cancer. J is TRBJ2-2 and V is TRBV6-6; D may be TRBD1 (6 bases). The chain's CDR3 is CASSYSTGTNTGELFF. DNA for the CDR3: TGTGCCAGCAGTTACTCAACAGGGACGAACACCGGGGAGCTGTTTTTT.